This TCR beta chain was documented in a study of blood T cell repertoires in COVID-19. The wider study: Specimens from acute and convalescent COVID-19 originated in the United States, Italy and Spain.

Authors' data handling: Scientists estimated how many nucleated cells there were by amplifying reference gene primers. Some clones are missing from TCRdb's copy, which holds only in-frame ones; the method was immunoSEQ multiplex PCR. Clone size and V and J calls were adopted from that table, with D and trimming inferred from the DNA. The profile shows some 200,000 clones, more than 70% of them singletons. CDR1 is KGHSH, CDR2 LQKENI, per germline. The V segment lost 6 bases and the J segment 0 bases; nucleotides outside the gene matches: 11. The CDR3 length is 16 residues. Sample: peripheral blood. The receptor comes from a man in his forties or fifties with active or convalescent COVID-19. The chain employs TRBV18 and TRBJ2-7; 7 bases align to TRBD1. The CDR3 bases are TGTGCCAGCTCCCAAACCCGGGACAGTAGCTCCTACGAGCAGTACTTC. Its protein product is CASSQTRDSSSYEQYF. The variable domain in full, with the rest retrieved from reference TRBV18 and TRBJ2-7, is NAGVMQNPRHLVRRRGQEARLRCSPMKGHSHVYWYRQLPEEGLKFMVYLQKENIIDESGMPKERFSAEFPKEGPSILRIQQVVRGDSAAYFCASSQTRDSSSYEQYFGPGTRLTVT.